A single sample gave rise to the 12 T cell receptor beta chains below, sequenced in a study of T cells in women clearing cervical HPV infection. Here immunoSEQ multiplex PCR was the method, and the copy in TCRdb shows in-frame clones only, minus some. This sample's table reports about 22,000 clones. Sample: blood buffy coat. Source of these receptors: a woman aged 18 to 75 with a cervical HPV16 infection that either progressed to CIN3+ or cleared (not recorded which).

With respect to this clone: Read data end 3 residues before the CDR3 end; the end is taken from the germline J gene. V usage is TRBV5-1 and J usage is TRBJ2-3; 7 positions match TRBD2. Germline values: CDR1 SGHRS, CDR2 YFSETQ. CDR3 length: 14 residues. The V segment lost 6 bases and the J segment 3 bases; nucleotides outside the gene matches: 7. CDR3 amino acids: CASTPGGATDTQYF. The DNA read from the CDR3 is TGCGCCAGCACCCCGGGGGGAGCTACAGATACG.

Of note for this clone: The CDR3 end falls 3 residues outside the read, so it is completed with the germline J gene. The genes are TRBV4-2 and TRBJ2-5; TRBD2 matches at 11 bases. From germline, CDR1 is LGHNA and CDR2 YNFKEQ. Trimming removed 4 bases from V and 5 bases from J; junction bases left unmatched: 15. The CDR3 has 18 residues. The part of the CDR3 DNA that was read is TGTGCCAGCAGCCTCCGAACGGGACTAGCGGAGCGGGGCGAGACC. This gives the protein CASSLRTGLAERGET. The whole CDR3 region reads CASSLRTGLAERGETQYF.

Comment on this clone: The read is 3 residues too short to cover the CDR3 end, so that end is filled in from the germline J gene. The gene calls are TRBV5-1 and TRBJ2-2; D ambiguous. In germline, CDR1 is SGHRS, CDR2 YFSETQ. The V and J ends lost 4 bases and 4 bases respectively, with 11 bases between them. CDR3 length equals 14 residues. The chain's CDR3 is CASSQSQVTGELFF. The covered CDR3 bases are TGCGCCAGCAGCCAGAGTCAGGTCACCGGGGAG.

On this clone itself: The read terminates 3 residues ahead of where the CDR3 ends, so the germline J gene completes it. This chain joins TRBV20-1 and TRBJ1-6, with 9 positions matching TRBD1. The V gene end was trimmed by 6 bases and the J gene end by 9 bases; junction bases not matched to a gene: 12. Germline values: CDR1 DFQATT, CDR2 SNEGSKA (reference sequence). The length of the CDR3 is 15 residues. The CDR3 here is CSAGRADRGGSPLHF. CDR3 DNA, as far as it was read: TGCAGTGCCGGGAGGGCCGACAGGGGGGGTTCACCC.

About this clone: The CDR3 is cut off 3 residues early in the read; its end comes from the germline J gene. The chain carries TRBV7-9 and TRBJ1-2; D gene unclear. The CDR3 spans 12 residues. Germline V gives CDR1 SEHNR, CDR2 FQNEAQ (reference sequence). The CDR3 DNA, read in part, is TGTGCCAGCAGCTTAGAAGTCTACGAC. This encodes CASSLEVYD. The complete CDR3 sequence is CASSLEVYDYTF.

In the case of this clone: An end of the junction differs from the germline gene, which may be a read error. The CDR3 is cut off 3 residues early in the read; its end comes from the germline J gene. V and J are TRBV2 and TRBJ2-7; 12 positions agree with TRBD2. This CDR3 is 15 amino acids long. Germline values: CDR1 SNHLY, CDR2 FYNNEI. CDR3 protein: CASSLTSGSSNEQYF. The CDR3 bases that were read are TGTGCCAGCAGTTTGACTAGCGGGAGCTCCAACGAG.

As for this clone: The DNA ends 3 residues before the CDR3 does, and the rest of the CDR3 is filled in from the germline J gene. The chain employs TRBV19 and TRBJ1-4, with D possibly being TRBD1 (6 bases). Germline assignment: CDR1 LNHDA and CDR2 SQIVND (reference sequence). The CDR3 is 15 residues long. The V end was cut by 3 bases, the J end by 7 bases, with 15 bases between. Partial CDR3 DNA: TGTGCCAGTAGTATTGGGGGGGCGCTGCGTGAAAAA. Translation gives CASSIGGALREK. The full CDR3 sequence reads CASSIGGALREKLFF.

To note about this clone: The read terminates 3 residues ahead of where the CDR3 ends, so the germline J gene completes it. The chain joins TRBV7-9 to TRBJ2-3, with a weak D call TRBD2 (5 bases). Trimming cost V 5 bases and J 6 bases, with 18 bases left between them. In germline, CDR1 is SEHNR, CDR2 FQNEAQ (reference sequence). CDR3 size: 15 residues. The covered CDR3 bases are TGTGCCAGCAGCCAAGGACTCAGGTTGTGGGATACG. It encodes CASSQGLRLWDT. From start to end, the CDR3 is CASSQGLRLWDTQYF.

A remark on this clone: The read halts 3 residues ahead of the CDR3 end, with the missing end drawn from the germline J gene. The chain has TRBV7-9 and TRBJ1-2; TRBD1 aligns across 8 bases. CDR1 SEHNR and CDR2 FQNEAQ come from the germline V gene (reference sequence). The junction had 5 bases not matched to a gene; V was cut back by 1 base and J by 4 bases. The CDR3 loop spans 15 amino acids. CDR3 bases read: TGTGCCAGCAGCTTAGGCAGGGGGCGAAGCTATGGC. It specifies CASSLGRGRSYG. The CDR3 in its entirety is CASSLGRGRSYGYTF.

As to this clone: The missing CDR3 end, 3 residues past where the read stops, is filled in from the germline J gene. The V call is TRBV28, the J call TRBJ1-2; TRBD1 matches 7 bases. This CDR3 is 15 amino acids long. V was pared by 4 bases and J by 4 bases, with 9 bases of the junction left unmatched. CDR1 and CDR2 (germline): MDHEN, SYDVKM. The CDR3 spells CASSSGGQSIYGYTF. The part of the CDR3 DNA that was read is TGTGCCAGCAGTTCCGGGGGACAGTCGATCTATGGC.

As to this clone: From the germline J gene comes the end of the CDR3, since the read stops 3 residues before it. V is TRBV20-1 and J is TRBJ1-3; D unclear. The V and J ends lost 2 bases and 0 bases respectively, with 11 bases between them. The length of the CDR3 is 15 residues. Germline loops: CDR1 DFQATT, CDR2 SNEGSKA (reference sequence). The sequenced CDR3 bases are TGCAGTGCTAGAACACCCCGAAGCTCTGGAAACACC. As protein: CSARTPRSSGNT. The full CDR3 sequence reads CSARTPRSSGNTIYF.

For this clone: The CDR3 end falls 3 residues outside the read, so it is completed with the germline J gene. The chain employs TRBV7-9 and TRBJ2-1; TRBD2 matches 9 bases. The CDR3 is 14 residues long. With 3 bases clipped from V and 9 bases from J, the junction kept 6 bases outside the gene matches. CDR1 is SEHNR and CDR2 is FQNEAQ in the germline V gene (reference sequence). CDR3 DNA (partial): TGTGCCAGCAGCTTCCCGGGACTAGCCAGTGAG. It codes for CASSFPGLASE. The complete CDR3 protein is CASSFPGLASEQFF. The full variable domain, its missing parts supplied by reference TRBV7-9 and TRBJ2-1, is DTGVSQNPRHKITKRGQNVTFRCDPISEHNRLYWYRQTLGQGPEFLTYFQNEAQLEKSRLLSDRFSAERPKGSFSTLEIQRTEQGDSAMYLCASSFPGLASEQFFGPGTRLTVL.